The rows below give T cell receptor beta chains drawn from one sample of a study of PD-1 blockade in mismatch repair-deficient tumors. Sequenced by immunoSEQ multiplex PCR; TCRdb stores in-frame clones only, minus some. The repertoire holds 100,000 or so clones, 82% seen once, with 6.3% in the top ten. The sample consisted of peripheral blood, taken about eight months after starting pembrolizumab. The receptors stem from an adult with mismatch repair-deficient cancer. Both conserved end residues are part of each CDR3. The D gene is left open where the match is weak. Some rows have no size entry. The others give once, few or many, or a class for an expanded clone.

CDR3	DNA	V	D	J	size
CSVGTSGSYEQYF	TGCAGCGTTGGGACTAGCGGGAGCTACGAGCAGTACTTC	TRBV29-1	TRBD2	TRBJ2-7	-
CASSDRRRSNQPQHF	TGTGCCAGCAGTGACCGGAGGAGGTCCAATCAGCCCCAGCATTTT	TRBV28	-	TRBJ1-5	once
CASSSSGWVDTQYF	TGTGCCAGTTCCTCTAGCGGGTGGGTAGATACGCAGTATTTT	TRBV6-1	TRBD2	TRBJ2-3	-
CASSPTRQGARETQYF	TGTGCCAGCAGCCCAACGCGACAGGGAGCACGGGAGACCCAGTACTTC	TRBV5-6	TRBD1	TRBJ2-5	-
CASSVGLTTDTQYF	TGTGCCAGCAGCGTGGGACTTACCACAGATACGCAGTATTTT	TRBV9	-	TRBJ2-3	-
CAWKGVKTEAFF	TGTGCCTGGAAGGGGGTCAAGACTGAAGCTTTCTTT	TRBV30	-	TRBJ1-1	once
CASSPHLGATEAFF	TGTGCCAGCAGTCCACATTTGGGGGCCACTGAAGCTTTCTTT	TRBV27	-	TRBJ1-1	-
CASTGPDQPQHF	TGTGCCAGCACAGGACCTGATCAGCCCCAGCATTTT	TRBV6-1	-	TRBJ1-5	few
CASSLTGGLTYNEQFF	TGTGCCAGCAGCTTAACGGGGGGACTTACCTACAATGAGCAGTTCTTC	TRBV7-3	-	TRBJ2-1	once
CASSLRWGGGGTEAFF	TGTGCCAGCAGCTTGCGGTGGGGAGGGGGCGGCACTGAAGCTTTCTTT	TRBV7-2	TRBD1	TRBJ1-1	-
CASSGPEHRLNNEQFF	TGTGCCAGCAGTGGGCCGGAGCACCGACTAAACAATGAGCAGTTCTTC	TRBV6-1	-	TRBJ2-1	-
CASSRDRTSHEQYF	TGTGCCAGCAGTCGCGACCGGACTAGCCACGAGCAGTACTTC	TRBV27	TRBD2	TRBJ2-7	once
CAWIKPGQGQETQYF	TGTGCCTGGATCAAACCGGGACAGGGACAAGAGACCCAGTACTTC	TRBV30	TRBD1	TRBJ2-5	-
CARSLLFTEAFF	TGTGCCAGAAGCTTGTTGTTCACTGAAGCTTTCTTT	TRBV5-3	-	TRBJ1-1	-
CASSLTQWQFF	TGTGCCAGCAGCCTCACCCAATGGCAGTTCTTC	TRBV7-9	-	TRBJ2-1	-
CASSFTPGQGQKRARNTEAFF	TGTGCCAGTAGTTTTACACCGGGACAGGGACAAAAAAGGGCCAGGAACACTGAAGCTTTCTTT	TRBV19	TRBD1	TRBJ1-1	-
CASSLFGEGTGELFF	TGTGCCAGCAGCTTGTTCGGGGAGGGCACCGGGGAGCTGTTTTTT	TRBV5-5	TRBD2	TRBJ2-2	-
CATSRGPSGRAGTGELFF	TGTGCCACCAGCAGAGGTCCTAGCGGGAGGGCGGGCACCGGGGAGCTGTTTTTT	TRBV15	TRBD2	TRBJ2-2	-
CASSLAGIGGLTEAFF	TGTGCCAGCAGCTTAGCGGGTATCGGCGGACTCACTGAAGCTTTCTTT	TRBV7-9	-	TRBJ1-1	-
CASSPPRAGDNEKLFF	TGTGCCAGCTCACCACCCCGTGCAGGGGATAATGAAAAACTGTTTTTT	TRBV18	-	TRBJ1-4	-
CASSWGSGSNYGYTF	TGTGCCAGCAGCTGGGGATCAGGGAGTAACTATGGCTACACCTTC	TRBV7-9	-	TRBJ1-2	many
CASSGLAGADEQFF	TGTGCCAGCAGTGGGCTAGCGGGAGCGGATGAGCAGTTCTTC	TRBV6-1	TRBD2	TRBJ2-1	-
CASSPLAPHSGNWNEQFF	TGTGCCAGCTCACCACTTGCCCCCCATAGCGGGAATTGGAATGAGCAGTTCTTC	TRBV18	TRBD2	TRBJ2-1	-
CASSVGPSGNTEAFF	TGTGCCAGCAGTGTAGGCCCCTCGGGGAACACTGAAGCTTTCTTT	TRBV27	-	TRBJ1-1	-
CASSPGGAREAFF	TGTGCCAGCAGCCCGGGAGGAGCGCGCGAAGCTTTCTTT	TRBV7-8	-	TRBJ1-1	-
CASSLADSYNEQFF	TGCGCCAGCAGCTTGGCCGACAGTTACAATGAGCAGTTCTTC	TRBV5-1	-	TRBJ2-1	-
CASSQGQGSYGYTF	TGCGCCAGCAGCCAAGGACAGGGGAGCTATGGCTACACCTTC	TRBV4-1	TRBD1	TRBJ1-2	-
CASSLYRQETQYF	TGCGCCAGCAGCCTTTATCGCCAAGAGACCCAGTACTTC	TRBV4-1	-	TRBJ2-5	-
CASSFTATNEKLFF	TGCGCCAGCAGCTTCACGGCGACTAATGAAAAACTGTTTTTT	TRBV5-1	-	TRBJ1-4	-
CARPRAPNTEAFF	TGTGCCAGGCCCCGGGCACCGAACACTGAAGCTTTCTTT	TRBV19	-	TRBJ1-1	-
CASSMDREANEQYF	TGTGCCAGTAGTATGGACAGGGAGGCGAACGAGCAGTACTTC	TRBV19	TRBD1	TRBJ2-7	-
CASSQGRGSEQYF	TGCGCCAGCAGCCAAGGTCGAGGGAGCGAGCAGTACTTC	TRBV4-3	-	TRBJ2-7	-
CASSTTGGYQPQHF	TGTGCCAGTAGTACGACAGGGGGCTATCAGCCCCAGCATTTT	TRBV19	TRBD1	TRBJ1-5	-
CASSILQTEQFF	TGTGCCAGTAGTATTCTCCAGACTGAGCAGTTCTTC	TRBV19	-	TRBJ2-1	-
CASSLGGGASTDTQYF	TGTGCCAGCAGCTTAGGCGGGGGCGCCAGCACAGATACGCAGTATTTT	TRBV7-2	-	TRBJ2-3	-
CASSLDSITYEQYF	TGTGCCAGCAGCTTAGACTCTATTACCTACGAGCAGTACTTC	TRBV5-4	-	TRBJ2-7	once
CASSIAEDLVYGYTF	TGTGCCAGTAGTATAGCCGAGGACCTAGTCTATGGCTACACCTTC	TRBV19	-	TRBJ1-2	-
CASTPAAGDSPYGYTF	TGTGCCAGCACCCCAGCGGCCGGGGACAGCCCTTATGGCTACACCTTC	TRBV2	TRBD1	TRBJ1-2	once
CASSARRSQETQYF	TGTGCCAGCAGCGCCCGCAGGTCCCAAGAGACCCAGTACTTC	TRBV7-8	-	TRBJ2-5	-
CASSLVRGALGETQYF	TGTGCCAGCAGCTTGGTAAGAGGGGCCCTCGGGGAGACCCAGTACTTC	TRBV5-6	-	TRBJ2-5	-
CASSIAIGTEPYEQYF	TGTGCCAGTAGTATAGCAATAGGGACAGAACCCTACGAGCAGTACTTC	TRBV19	TRBD1	TRBJ2-7	-
CASSMKTSGTYEQYF	TGTGCCAGTAGTATGAAGACTAGCGGAACCTACGAGCAGTACTTC	TRBV19	TRBD2	TRBJ2-7	-
CASSIRTGPYEQYF	TGTGCCAGTAGTATTCGTACGGGACCCTACGAGCAGTACTTC	TRBV19	-	TRBJ2-7	-
CASSFTSGTYNEQFF	TGTGCCAGCAGCTTCACTAGCGGGACCTACAATGAGCAGTTCTTC	TRBV5-4	TRBD2	TRBJ2-1	-
CAWSGVVANVLTF	TGTGCCTGGAGTGGGGTTGTGGCCAACGTCCTGACTTTC	TRBV30	-	TRBJ2-6	-
CACLPRGTYEQYF	TGTGCCTGCCTCCCCCGGGGCACCTACGAGCAGTACTTC	TRBV30	-	TRBJ2-7	few
CAWIPRNRDNYGYTF	TGTGCCTGGATCCCTAGAAACAGGGATAACTATGGCTACACCTTC	TRBV30	-	TRBJ1-2	-
CASSPGGVNQPQHF	TGTGCCAGCAGCCCCGGAGGGGTCAATCAGCCCCAGCATTTT	TRBV5-8	-	TRBJ1-5	-
CAWSVWRTDNTEAFF	TGTGCCTGGAGTGTATGGCGGACAGATAACACTGAAGCTTTCTTT	TRBV30	-	TRBJ1-1	-
CASSQGTGSTRYGYTF	TGTGCCAGCAGCCAGGGGACAGGCTCAACTAGATATGGCTACACCTTC	TRBV5-4	TRBD1	TRBJ1-2	-
CASSPAGSPYEQYF	TGTGCCAGCAGCCCAGCGGGGTCACCCTACGAGCAGTACTTC	TRBV11-2	TRBD2	TRBJ2-7	-
CASSEPGNINEQFF	TGTGCCAGCAGTGAGCCAGGGAACATCAATGAGCAGTTCTTC	TRBV2	-	TRBJ2-1	once
CASSQGQGGTEAFF	TGCGCCAGCAGCCAAGGACAGGGGGGCACTGAAGCTTTCTTT	TRBV5-1	TRBD1	TRBJ1-1	-
CASSKDATGELFF	TGTGCCAGCAGTAAGGACGCTACCGGGGAGCTGTTTTTT	TRBV6-4	-	TRBJ2-2	-
CASSLTMGLAGVSSYNEQFF	TGTGCTAGCAGCTTGACCATGGGACTAGCGGGCGTAAGCTCCTACAATGAGCAGTTCTTC	TRBV7-7	TRBD2	TRBJ2-1	few
CASRSGGVADTQYF	TGTGCCAGCCGTAGCGGGGGAGTGGCAGATACGCAGTATTTT	TRBV5-4	TRBD2	TRBJ2-3	few
CAWSRMNTEAFF	TGTGCCTGGAGTCGTATGAACACTGAAGCTTTCTTT	TRBV30	-	TRBJ1-1	-
CAIRGTGNGYTEAFF	TGTGCCATCAGAGGGACAGGGAACGGGTACACTGAAGCTTTCTTT	TRBV10-3	TRBD1	TRBJ1-1	once
CASSLGTGGAAKNIQYF	TGCGCCAGCAGCTTGGGTACAGGGGGCGCTGCCAAAAACATTCAGTACTTC	TRBV5-1	TRBD1	TRBJ2-4	-